This is a list of T cell receptor beta chains from one sample in a study of T cell responses to AZD1222 COVID-19 vaccine. The data were produced by immunoSEQ multiplex PCR, yet TCRdb's version contains in-frame clones alone and is incomplete. The top ten clones hold 2.6% of a sample with about 180,000 clones, more than 90% of them seen once. This sample comprised peripheral blood, obtained on day 0 of AZD1222 vaccination. The receptors derive from an adult in good health. CDR3s include the opening cysteine and the closing phenylalanine or tryptophan. D genes are given only for firm matches. Clone size is stated in some rows and not others, as once, few, many or a class when expanded.

D: NA; size: NA; J: TRBJ1-1; V: TRBV2; DNA: TGTGCCAGCAGTACTGTTCTGAACACTGAAGCTTTCTTT; CDR3: CASSTVLNTEAFF
D: NA; size: NA; J: TRBJ2-5; V: TRBV4-2; DNA: TGTGCCAGCAGCCAAGACCCATCCAAGGGGGAGACCCAGTACTTC; CDR3: CASSQDPSKGETQYF
D: NA; size: NA; J: TRBJ1-1; V: TRBV30; DNA: TGTGCCTGGAGTCCCCGGGGTCGAAACACTGAAGCTTTCTTT; CDR3: CAWSPRGRNTEAFF
D: NA; size: NA; J: TRBJ2-2; V: TRBV29-1; DNA: TGCAGCGTTGAAGATCTATCCCCGGGAATGGGGACCGGGGAGCTGTTTTTT; CDR3: CSVEDLSPGMGTGELFF
D: TRBD2; size: once; J: TRBJ2-7; V: TRBV7-2; DNA: TGTGCCAGCAGCTTAGTAGCGGGAGGGTCCGGGGAGCAGTACTTC; CDR3: CASSLVAGGSGEQYF
D: NA; size: NA; J: TRBJ2-7; V: TRBV30; DNA: TGTGCCTGGACCGAACAGGGAACCTACCACGAGCAGTACTTC; CDR3: CAWTEQGTYHEQYF
D: TRBD2; size: NA; J: TRBJ2-7; V: TRBV2; DNA: TGTGCCAGCAGTGTACTAGCGGGAGGCATCAACGAGCAGTACTTC; CDR3: CASSVLAGGINEQYF
D: TRBD1; size: NA; J: TRBJ1-5; V: TRBV7-9; DNA: TGTGCCAGCACCTTGGATGGGACAGGCAATCAGCCCCAGCATTTT; CDR3: CASTLDGTGNQPQHF
D: NA; size: once; J: TRBJ1-1; V: TRBV11-2; DNA: TGTGCCAGCAGCTTAGGGACGACAAACACTGAAGCTTTCTTT; CDR3: CASSLGTTNTEAFF
D: TRBD1; size: NA; J: TRBJ2-7; V: TRBV14; DNA: TGTGCCAGCAGCCGGCAGGGGGCTCCGGGAAGCTACGAGCAGTACTTC; CDR3: CASSRQGAPGSYEQYF
D: NA; size: NA; J: TRBJ1-1; V: TRBV29-1; DNA: TGCAGCGTTGCAGCGAACACTGAAGCTTTCTTT; CDR3: CSVAANTEAFF
D: TRBD1; size: NA; J: TRBJ2-7; V: TRBV20-1; DNA: TGCAGTGCTAGTAGAACACCGGGACAGGGCTACGAGCAGTACTTC; CDR3: CSASRTPGQGYEQYF
D: NA; size: NA; J: TRBJ2-7; V: TRBV3-1/TRBV3-2; DNA: TGTGCCAGCAGCCAAGAAGGTCACACAGGTTGGGACTTC; CDR3: CASSQEGHTGWDF
D: TRBD1; size: NA; J: TRBJ1-5; V: TRBV6-6; DNA: TGTGCCAGCAGCCGGACAGGGGGCGATCAGCCCCAGCATTTT; CDR3: CASSRTGGDQPQHF
D: TRBD2; size: NA; J: TRBJ2-3; V: TRBV20-1; DNA: TGCAGTGCTAGTCAAGCGGGAGGGCACACGCAGTATTTT; CDR3: CSASQAGGHTQYF
D: NA; size: NA; J: TRBJ2-1; V: TRBV5-1; DNA: TGCGCCAGCAGCAGACTGGCGCCGAGCTCCTACAATGAGCAGTTCTTC; CDR3: CASSRLAPSSYNEQFF